The table lists the clone carrying this T cell receptor beta chain with many counts. The sample comes from a study of T cell repertoires in cytomegalovirus infection. About the study: Public TCR beta signatures provided an indication of both CMV infection and a matching HLA type.

TCRdb reanalysed the reads using MiXCR and keeps one entry per CDR3 protein. The sample includes some 300,000 distinct CDR3 sequences, approximately 10% seen only once; the top ten take around 2.4%. Trimming removed 4 bases from V and 4 bases from J; junction bases left unmatched: 5. The CDR3 sequence is 13 residues long. Germline assignment: CDR1 SQVTM and CDR2 ANQGSEA. The chain uses TRBV29-1 and TRBJ2-3, with 7 bases aligning to TRBD2. The receptor's source is a human donor in good health (CMV status not recorded). Some clones in this sample may be carry-over from other donors' samples. The sequenced sample was PBMCs. This CDR3 is CSVAGRASDTQYF. The CDR3 DNA is TGCAGCGTTGCGGGGAGGGCGTCAGATACGCAGTATTTT.